Listed below are T cell receptor beta chains from one sample, sequenced in a study of blood T cell repertoires in COVID-19. The method was immunoSEQ multiplex PCR; TCRdb's version includes in-frame clones alone and lacks a portion of them. The sample has roughly 52,000 clones; 80% to 90% are singletons. Sequenced: peripheral blood. These receptors all stem from a man aged 50 to 59 with acute or convalescent COVID-19. Each CDR3 is given with its conserved first and last residue. Fields, in order: clone size, V gene, J gene, D gene, CDR3 protein, CDR3 DNA. D genes are given only for firm matches. Expanded clones get a size class; other rows say once, few or many, or leave the size out.

-	TRBV7-6	TRBJ1-5	TRBD1	CASSSGTGGQPQHF	TGTGCCAGCAGCTCTGGGACAGGGGGTCAGCCCCAGCATTTT
-	TRBV27	TRBJ2-1	-	CASSFNPAGEDQFF	TGTGCCAGCAGTTTTAACCCCGCCGGAGAGGATCAGTTCTTC
-	TRBV7-9	TRBJ1-2	-	CASSLEAGATNYGYTF	TGTGCCAGCAGCTTAGAGGCAGGGGCGACTAACTATGGCTACACCTTC
-	TRBV4-2	TRBJ2-1	TRBD2	CASSRLAGGSSYNEQFF	TGTGCCAGCAGCCGACTAGCGGGGGGGAGCTCCTACAATGAGCAGTTCTTC
once	TRBV30	TRBJ1-2	-	CAWSTKRTSNYGYTF	TGTGCCTGGAGTACCAAGAGGACTTCTAACTATGGCTACACCTTC
-	TRBV11-2	TRBJ2-1	-	CASSLWRAGNEQFF	TGTGCCAGCAGCCTTTGGAGGGCGGGGAATGAGCAGTTCTTC
-	TRBV5-1	TRBJ2-5	-	CASSLSRGWETQYF	TGCGCCAGCAGCTTGTCGAGGGGGTGGGAGACCCAGTACTTC
-	TRBV27	TRBJ2-1	-	CASSLGRGRSNEQFF	TGTGCCAGCAGTTTGGGCAGGGGACGGTCCAATGAGCAGTTCTTC
-	TRBV19	TRBJ1-4	TRBD1	CASSPRQGNEKLFF	TGTGCCAGTAGTCCGCGACAGGGGAACGAAAAACTGTTTTTT
-	TRBV7-9	TRBJ2-1	-	CASSLGGTLYNEQFF	TGTGCCAGCAGCTTGGGGGGGACACTCTACAATGAGCAGTTCTTC
once	TRBV9	TRBJ2-7	TRBD1	CASSVGPGTGGAEQYF	TGTGCCAGCAGCGTAGGTCCCGGGACAGGGGGAGCCGAGCAGTACTTC
-	TRBV28	TRBJ1-2	TRBD1	CASSPPQGADYGYTF	TGTGCCAGCAGTCCCCCACAGGGGGCGGACTATGGCTACACCTTC
once	TRBV6-5	TRBJ1-2	-	CASRGSEGHFSGYTF	TGTGCCAGCAGGGGATCCGAGGGCCATTTTTCTGGCTACACCTTC
-	TRBV28	TRBJ2-7	-	CASRVQGVSEQYF	TGTGCCAGCAGGGTACAGGGTGTCTCCGAGCAGTACTTC
few	TRBV10-2	TRBJ1-5	-	CASAEVSNQPQHF	TGCGCCAGCGCCGAGGTGAGCAATCAGCCCCAGCATTTT
-	TRBV6-1	TRBJ2-2	-	CASSERLQGTPNTGELFF	TGTGCCAGCAGTGAACGCCTCCAGGGGACGCCGAACACCGGGGAGCTGTTTTTT
-	TRBV19	TRBJ1-4	-	CASSFLAGNEKLFF	TGTGCCAGTAGTTTCCTTGCCGGTAATGAAAAACTGTTTTTT
-	TRBV9	TRBJ2-1	TRBD2	CASSVVSGGVNEQFF	TGTGCCAGCAGCGTAGTTAGCGGGGGTGTCAATGAGCAGTTCTTC
-	TRBV9	TRBJ2-7	TRBD1	CASSGQGYEQYF	TGTGCCAGCAGCGGACAGGGCTACGAGCAGTACTTC
-	TRBV6-6	TRBJ1-2	-	CASSSDRRIDGYTF	TGTGCCAGCAGTTCGGACAGAAGGATTGATGGCTACACCTTC
-	TRBV7-9	TRBJ1-2	-	CASSLPGGGRYGYTF	TGTGCCAGCAGCCTCCCCGGGGGAGGTCGATATGGCTACACCTTC
-	TRBV7-9	TRBJ2-2	TRBD2	CASRMRGGGGTGELFF	TGTGCCAGCAGGATGAGGGGCGGCGGGGGTACCGGGGAGCTGTTTTTT
few	TRBV6-5	TRBJ1-6	-	CASSYSNTPNSPLHF	TGTGCCAGCAGTTACTCGAACACGCCTAATTCACCCCTCCACTTT
-	TRBV6-6	TRBJ1-2	-	CASSDAGRGYGYTF	TGTGCCAGCAGTGACGCGGGGCGCGGCTATGGCTACACCTTC
-	TRBV7-3	TRBJ1-4	-	CASSLSGGANEKLFF	TGTGCCAGCAGCTTAAGTGGCGGTGCTAATGAAAAACTGTTTTTT
-	TRBV5-5	TRBJ1-1	-	CASSPRAASTEAFF	TGTGCCAGCAGCCCCAGGGCGGCGAGCACTGAAGCTTTCTTT
once	TRBV5-1	TRBJ2-5	-	CASSLFHAQETQYF	TGCGCCAGCAGCTTGTTTCATGCGCAAGAGACCCAGTACTTC
few	TRBV6-5	TRBJ2-7	-	CASSLAFESYEQYF	TGTGCCAGCAGCCTAGCTTTTGAGTCCTACGAGCAGTACTTC
-	TRBV5-1	TRBJ2-1	TRBD2	CASSLRSSGTSYNEQFF	TGCGCCAGCAGCTTGAGGTCTAGCGGGACTAGCTACAATGAGCAGTTCTTC
-	TRBV19	TRBJ2-2	TRBD1	CASSVTGAGAGELFF	TGTGCCAGTAGTGTAACAGGGGCCGGGGCCGGGGAGCTGTTTTTT
-	TRBV2	TRBJ2-7	-	CASTEDSLSMFYEQYF	TGTGCCAGCACTGAGGACAGCTTATCAATGTTCTACGAGCAGTACTTC
once	TRBV12-3/TRBV12-4	TRBJ2-7	-	CAKDGTYEQYF	TGTGCAAAAGACGGGACTTACGAGCAGTACTTC
-	TRBV10-3	TRBJ1-2	-	CAISESEVLYGYTF	TGTGCCATCAGTGAGTCTGAGGTGCTCTATGGCTACACCTTC
-	TRBV28	TRBJ1-3	-	CASSSPPTVLRGTIYF	TGTGCCAGCAGTTCTCCTCCGACAGTTCTAAGGGGCACCATATATTTT
once	TRBV29-1	TRBJ1-2	TRBD1	CSVWDRASNYGYTF	TGCAGCGTATGGGACAGGGCCTCTAACTATGGCTACACCTTC
once	TRBV5-1	TRBJ2-5	TRBD1	CASSSGTEVQETQYF	TGCGCCAGCAGCTCTGGGACAGAAGTCCAAGAGACCCAGTACTTC